This T cell receptor (beta chain) appears in the sequencing data of a study of CD8+ T cells in alopecia areata. Regarding the study as a whole: Scalp sequencing also captures normal skin's resident alphabeta T cells.

Treatment given: oral pan-JAK inhibitor, 5-10 mg twice daily. Alopecia areata patients gave lesional scalp punch biopsies and peripheral blood samples. Following RNA extraction, reverse transcription yielded cDNA that acted as the sequencing template. TCRdb's table, derived via immunoSEQ multiplex PCR, lists solely in-frame clones and lacks some. The table records hundreds of thousands of clones, under 70% of them present only once. As for this clone: Its antigen is not identified.

The TCR comes from a human donor with alopecia areata. The material was CD4+ T cells sorted from blood, obtained at approximately week 45, from a patient treated with tofacitinib.

The CDR3 sequence is CASSLVQGTYEQYF. The CDR3, as DNA: TGCGCCAGCAGCTTGGTTCAGGGAACGTACGAGCAGTACTTC. This chain links TRBV5-1 with TRBJ2-7; D is perhaps TRBD1 (5 bases). Between the trimmed V and J ends, which lost 0 bases and 4 bases, there was a span of 11 bases. This CDR3 is 14 amino acids long. Germline V lookup: CDR1 SGHRS, CDR2 YFSETQ.